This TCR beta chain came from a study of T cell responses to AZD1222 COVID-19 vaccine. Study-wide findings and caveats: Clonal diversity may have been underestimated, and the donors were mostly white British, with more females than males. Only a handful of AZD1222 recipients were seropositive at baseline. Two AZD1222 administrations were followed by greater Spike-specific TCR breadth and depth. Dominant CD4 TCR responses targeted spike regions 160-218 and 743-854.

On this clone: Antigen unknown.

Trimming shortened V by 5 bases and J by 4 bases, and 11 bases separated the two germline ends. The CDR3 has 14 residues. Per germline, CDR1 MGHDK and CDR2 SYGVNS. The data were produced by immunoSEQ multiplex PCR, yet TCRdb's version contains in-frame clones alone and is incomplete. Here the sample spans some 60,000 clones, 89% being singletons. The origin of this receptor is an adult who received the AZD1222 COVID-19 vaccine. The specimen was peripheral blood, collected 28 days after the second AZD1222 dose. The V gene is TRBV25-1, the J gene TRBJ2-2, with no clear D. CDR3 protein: CASSSGRVTGELFF. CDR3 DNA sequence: TGTGCCAGCAGTTCTGGACGGGTCACCGGGGAGCTGTTTTTT.